This TCR beta chain stems from a study of regulatory T cells in long-lasting Graves disease. Study overall: Over 5 years on antithyroid drugs plus positive TSH receptor antibodies marked Graves' disease as persistent.

Construction of TCR beta libraries relied on iRepertoire HTBI primers and on Arm-PCR targeting CDR3 regions. In TCRdb, the multiplex PCR reads were re-called with MiXCR into one record per CDR3 protein. The sample carries hundreds of thousands of distinct CDR3 sequences, about 18% recorded once. Time point in this sample: persistent/refractory GD, antithyroid drugs over 5 years with positive TRAb. Isolated PBMC RNA provided the starting material for the TCR library. CDR1 is MNHGY and CDR2 is SVAAGI in the germline V gene. V lost 4 bases, J lost 3 bases, and 13 bases lay in between. The CDR3 loop spans 14 amino acids. Study-level results: Those with persistent disease had in common more public clonotypes (approximately 2,500) than new patients (around 910). Relative to newly diagnosed Graves' patients, persistent ones had lower TCR diversity. Under persistent disease, TRBV28, TRBJ1-2 and TRBJ2-5 were used preferentially.

This clonotype showed up many times. The antigen is unknown. This receptor was obtained from a female donor with Graves disease. The source material was peripheral blood mononuclear cells (PBMCs), sampled when the disease was refractory, from a patient treated with antithyroid drugs. This chain uses TRBV6-9 with TRBJ2-7; a weak D match, TRBD2 (5 bases). The DNA for the CDR3 is TGTGCCAGCAGTTGGTGGAGGCCCAACTACGAGCAGTACTTC. Encoded protein: CASSWWRPNYEQYF.